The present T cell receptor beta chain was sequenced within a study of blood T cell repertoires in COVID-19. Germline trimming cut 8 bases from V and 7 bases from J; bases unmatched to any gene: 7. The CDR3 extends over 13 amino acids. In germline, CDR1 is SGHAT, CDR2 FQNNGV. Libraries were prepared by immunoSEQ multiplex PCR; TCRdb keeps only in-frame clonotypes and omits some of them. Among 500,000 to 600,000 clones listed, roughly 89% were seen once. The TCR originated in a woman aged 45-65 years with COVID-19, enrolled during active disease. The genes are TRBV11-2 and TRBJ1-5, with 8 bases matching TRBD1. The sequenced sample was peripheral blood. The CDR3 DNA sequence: TGTGCCAGCGATGCAGGGGGCGGCCAGCCCCAGCATTTT. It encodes CASDAGGGQPQHF.